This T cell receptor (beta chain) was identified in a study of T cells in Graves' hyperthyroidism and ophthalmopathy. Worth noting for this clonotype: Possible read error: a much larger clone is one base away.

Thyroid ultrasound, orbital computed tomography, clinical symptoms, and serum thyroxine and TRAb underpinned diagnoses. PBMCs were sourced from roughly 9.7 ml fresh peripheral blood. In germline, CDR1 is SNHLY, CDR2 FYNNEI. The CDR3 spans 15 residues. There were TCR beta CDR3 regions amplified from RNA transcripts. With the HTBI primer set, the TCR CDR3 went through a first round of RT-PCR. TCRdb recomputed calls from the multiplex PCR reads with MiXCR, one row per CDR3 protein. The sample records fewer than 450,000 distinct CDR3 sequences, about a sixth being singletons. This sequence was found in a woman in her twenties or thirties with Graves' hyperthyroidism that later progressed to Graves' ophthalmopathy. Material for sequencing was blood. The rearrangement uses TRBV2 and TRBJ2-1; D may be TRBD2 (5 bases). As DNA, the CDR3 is TGTGCCAGCACCGGAGCGGAGTTTACCTACAATGAGCAGTCCTTC. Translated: CASTGAEFTYNEQSF.